The 19 T cell receptor beta chains in this list originate from one sample, sequenced in a study of cytomegalovirus exposure and HLA in healthy donors. This PCR relied on a set of 60 Vbeta primers and 13 Jbeta primers. Assay used: immunoSEQ multiplex PCR; TCRdb lists only in-frame clones, some missing. The data hold approximately 150,000 clones, with roughly 77% observed a single time. The sequenced material came from PBMCs. The receptor source for this set is a man between 25 and 39 years old in good health and CMV-seropositive.

The chain couples TRBV23-1 to TRBJ2-2, with 11 bases identical to TRBD2. TRBV23-1 carries the ORF label, with uncertain function. This CDR3 comprises 16 residues. V dropped 3 bases and J dropped 5; count of bases not matched to a gene: 5. The CDR3 loop is CASSQVAGGQTGELFF. As DNA, the CDR3 is TGCGCCAGCAGTCAGGTAGCGGGGGGGCAAACCGGGGAGCTGTTTTTT.

The genes are TRBV7-9 and TRBJ2-7, with unresolved D. Trimming shortened V by 5 bases and J by 5 bases, and 22 bases separated the two germline ends. The length of the CDR3 is 16 residues. Germline values: CDR1 SEHNR, CDR2 FQNEAQ (reference sequence). The CDR3 spells CASSPTLLRGHHEQYF. DNA of the CDR3: TGTGCCAGCAGCCCTACACTTCTTCGAGGTCATCACGAGCAGTACTTC.

This clone was seen a few times. The chain recombines TRBV10-2 with TRBJ2-7; 9 bases line up with TRBD2. Germline CDR1 WSHSY, CDR2 SAAADI. After removal of 2 bases from V and 3 bases from J, the junction contained 5 bases not matched to a gene. The CDR3 spans 15 residues. The CDR3 here is CASSENGGGVYEQYF. The CDR3 region has the DNA TGCGCCAGCAGTGAGAATGGCGGGGGGGTCTACGAGCAGTACTTC.

The V gene is TRBV19, the J gene TRBJ1-1; D unresolved. The CDR3 is made up of 15 amino acids. The V gene's germline CDR1 is LNHDA and CDR2 SQIVND (reference sequence). Deletions cut 0 bases from V and 0 bases from J, with 8 bases between. The CDR3 reads CASSIDGRMNTEAFF. Here the CDR3 DNA reads TGTGCCAGTAGTATAGATGGGCGCATGAACACTGAAGCTTTCTTT.

The genes are TRBV29-1 and TRBJ2-5, with a possible D match to TRBD1 (7 bases). The CDR3 length is 14 residues. Looked up from germline, CDR1 is SQVTM and CDR2 is ANQGSEA. Trimming shortened V by 1 base and J by 2 bases, and 11 bases separated the two germline ends. CDR3 sequence reads: CSVEGDSGQETQYF. CDR3 DNA sequence: TGCAGCGTTGAAGGGGACAGCGGGCAAGAGACCCAGTACTTC.

This clone has just one count. The gene calls are TRBV6-6 and TRBJ2-2; a weak D match, TRBD1 (5 bases). The V gene's germline CDR1 is MNHNY and CDR2 SVGAGI (reference sequence). V shed 2 bases and J shed 8 bases, with 6 bases lying between them. The CDR3 totals 12 residues. Written as DNA, the CDR3 is TGTGCCAGCAGTTACCGACAGGGGGAGCTGTTTTTT. This encodes CASSYRQGELFF.

V and J are TRBV29-1 and TRBJ2-1; TRBD1 matches 10 bases. Germline V CDR1 and CDR2: SQVTM, ANQGSEA. This CDR3 is built from 12 residues. V dropped 7 bases and J dropped 4; count of bases not matched to a gene: 1. The CDR3 is CSGQGAYNEQFF. CDR3 DNA sequence: TGCAGCGGACAGGGGGCTTACAATGAGCAGTTCTTC.

As to this clone: The sample has other DNA sequences that encode this CDR3 too. The rearrangement links TRBV5-1 to TRBJ2-2; 8 nucleotides agree with TRBD1. The CDR3 sequence is 16 residues long. CDR1 and CDR2 from the germline V gene are SGHRS and YFSETQ. Germline trimming cut 3 bases from V and 1 base from J; bases unmatched to any gene: 5. The CDR3 sequence is CASSSSGTGNTGELFF. The CDR3 DNA follows: TGCGCCAGCAGCTCTTCCGGGACAGGGAACACCGGGGAGCTGTTTTTT.

The count of this clone is one. The rearrangement links TRBV7-2 to TRBJ2-5, with D possibly matching TRBD1 (6 bases). The CDR3 spans 13 residues. Germline CDR1 reads SGHTA; CDR2 reads FQGNSA. V was pared by 8 bases and J by 1 base, with 11 bases between. CDR3 sequence reads: CASADRIQETQYF. The CDR3 coding sequence is TGTGCCAGCGCCGACAGGATCCAAGAGACCCAGTACTTC.

The table lists this clone with a few counts. The V and J genes are TRBV7-2 and TRBJ2-2; 7 bases line up with TRBD2. Per germline, CDR1 SGHTA and CDR2 FQGNSA. This CDR3 is built from 15 residues. J was trimmed by 6 bases and V by 1 base; bases with no gene match: 5. In DNA form, the CDR3 reads TGTGCCAGCAGCTTAGTTGTGGGAGGGGCCGGGGAGCTGTTTTTT. Residues: CASSLVVGGAGELFF.

This clone was detected only once. The chain is built from TRBV5-6 and TRBJ2-7; D unclear. Per germline, CDR1 SGHDT and CDR2 YYEEEE. V dropped 1 base and J dropped 3 bases, with 5 bases sitting between them. The CDR3 runs 12 residues. The CDR3 region is CASSLSLYEQYF. The CDR3 DNA follows: TGTGCCAGCAGCTTGTCCCTCTACGAGCAGTACTTC.

The V and J genes are TRBV2 and TRBJ2-2; TRBD1 might be the D (6 bases). Trimming cost V 4 bases and J 6 bases, with 9 bases left between them. CDR3 length: 13 residues. Germline-derived CDR1 and CDR2 are SNHLY and FYNNEI. CDR3 amino acids: CASSVQGSGELFF. The CDR3 coding sequence is TGTGCCAGCAGTGTACAGGGTTCCGGGGAGCTGTTTTTT.

The rearrangement joins TRBV30 to TRBJ1-1; 10 bases fit TRBD1. J lost 5 bases, V lost 5 bases, and 11 bases had no gene match. CDR3 length: 15 residues. Germline V gene sequence: CDR1 GTSNPN, CDR2 SVGIG (reference sequence). In DNA, the CDR3 is TGTGCCTGGGAAACCCGGACAGGGGGTGAAACTGAAGCTTTCTTT. It codes for CAWETRTGGETEAFF.

The chain recombines TRBV28 with TRBJ1-3; D is ambiguous. This CDR3 contains 15 residues. Germline V CDR1 and CDR2: MDHEN, SYDVKM. Trimming shortened V by 5 bases and J by 0 bases, and 11 bases separated the two germline ends. The CDR3 region is CASSPTGSSGNTIYF. In nucleotides, the CDR3 is TGTGCCAGCAGTCCGACTGGAAGCTCTGGAAACACCATATATTTT.

This clone has just a few counts. The chain couples TRBV9 to TRBJ2-5; 7 nucleotides line up with TRBD2. The germline V gene has CDR1 SGDLS and CDR2 YYNGEE. This CDR3 is built from 15 residues. V lost 0 bases and J lost 0; bases outside the gene matches: 2. The CDR3 sequence is CASSVGAGYQETQYF. CDR3 bases: TGTGCCAGCAGCGTAGGAGCGGGGTACCAAGAGACCCAGTACTTC.

The table lists this clone with a few counts. This rearrangement joins TRBV7-2 to TRBJ2-1; 10 positions match TRBD1. The V gene end was trimmed by 5 bases and the J gene end by 4 bases; junction bases not matched to a gene: 5. Per the germline V gene, CDR1 is SGHTA and CDR2 is FQGNSA. This CDR3 comprises 15 residues. The CDR3 sequence is CASSLRDRGYNEQFF. The CDR3 DNA sequence: TGTGCCAGCAGCCTCCGGGACAGGGGATACAATGAGCAGTTCTTC.

To note about this clone: Its ends do not fully match the called genes, so a read error is possible. The sample holds other DNA sequences that translate to the same CDR3. This chain connects TRBV4-1 to TRBJ1-1, with TRBD1 matching 8 bases. This CDR3 region has 15 residues. Per germline, CDR1 MGHRA and CDR2 YSYEKL. Here the CDR3 DNA reads TGCGCCAGCAGCCAAGTCCCGACAGGGGACACTGAAGCCTTCTTT. It translates to CASSQVPTGDTEAFF.

The rearrangement joins TRBV11-2 to TRBJ2-7, with 7 bases aligning to TRBD1. Germline lookup yields CDR1 SGHAT and CDR2 FQNNGV. The CDR3 has 16 residues. The J segment lost 2 bases and the V segment lost 5 bases, leaving 12 bases of the junction unmatched. The CDR3 sequence is CASSQSAGQGAYEQYF. In DNA, the CDR3 is TGTGCCAGCAGCCAATCGGCTGGGCAGGGGGCCTACGAGCAGTACTTC.

The chain carries TRBV10-3 and TRBJ2-5, with 11 bases identical to TRBD2. Germline loops: CDR1 ENHRY, CDR2 SYGVKD. The CDR3 sequence is 16 residues long. V gave up 5 bases and J gave up 5 bases; unmatched junction bases: 10. In DNA, the CDR3 is TGTGCCATCAGTACCAATAGCGGGGGGGTGGTCGAGACCCAGTACTTC. Translated: CAISTNSGGVVETQYF.